This T cell receptor beta chain appears in the sequencing data of a study of shared clonotypes between healthy human individuals. Study in general: CD4 naive and memory got three plates each, CD8 naive two, CD8 memory one. General study results and limits: Measured sharing among donors was expected to vary with sequencing depth.

The CDR3 totals 15 residues. J lost 4 bases, V lost 1 base, and 2 bases had no gene match. Germline lookup yields CDR1 SGHTA and CDR2 FQGNSA. Investigators divided CD4+ cells into CD45RA+ naive and CD45RA-negative memory subsets. This clone was recorded once. Antigen: not known. The same CDR3 arises from other DNA sequences in this sample as well. An assay was performed, and its level was deep. Profiling relied on immunoSEQ multiplex PCR, and the TCRdb table lists in-frame clones only, not all of them. The repertoire holds 2.3 million or so clones, with roughly 93% as singletons. This clonotype originated in a young man in good health. Some clones in this sample may be carry-over from other donors' samples. Sample: naive CD4+ T cells from PBMCs. Subset: CD45RA+ positively selected. V gene TRBV7-2 combines with J gene TRBJ2-7, with 12 bases lining up with TRBD2. The CDR3 is CASSLELAGGYEQYF. The CDR3 DNA follows: TGTGCCAGCAGCTTAGAGCTAGCGGGAGGGTACGAGCAGTACTTC.